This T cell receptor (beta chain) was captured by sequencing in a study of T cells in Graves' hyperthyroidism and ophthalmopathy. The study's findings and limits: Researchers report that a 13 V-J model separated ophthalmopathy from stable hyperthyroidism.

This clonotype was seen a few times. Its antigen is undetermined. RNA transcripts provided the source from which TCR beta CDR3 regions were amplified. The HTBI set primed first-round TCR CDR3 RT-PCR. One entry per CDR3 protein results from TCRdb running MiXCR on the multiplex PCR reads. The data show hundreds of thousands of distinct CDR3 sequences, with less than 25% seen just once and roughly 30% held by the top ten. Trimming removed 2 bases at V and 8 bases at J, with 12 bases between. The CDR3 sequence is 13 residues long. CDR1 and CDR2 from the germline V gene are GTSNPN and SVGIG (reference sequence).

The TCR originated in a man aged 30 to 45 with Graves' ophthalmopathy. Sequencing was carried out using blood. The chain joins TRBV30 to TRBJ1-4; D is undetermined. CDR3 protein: CAWSSPFGEKLFF. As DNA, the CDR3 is TGTGCCTGGAGTTCCCCCTTCGGGGAAAAACTGTTTTTT.